The 27 T cell receptor beta chains in this list originate from one sample, sequenced in a study of T cell repertoires in cytomegalovirus infection. No antigen has been identified for these receptors. Each CDR3 protein is one row after TCRdb ran MiXCR on the reads. The table shows more than 90,000 distinct CDR3 sequences, with over 9% occurring only once. Sequenced material: PBMCs, sequenced either directly or after in vitro stimulation (not recorded which). These receptors all stem from a human donor in good health (CMV status not recorded). Some clones in this sample may be carry-over from other donors' samples.

This clonotype was counted at least ten times. This rearrangement joins TRBV12-3 or TRBV12-4 to TRBJ1-2; TRBD1 agrees at 8 bases. V trimming: 5 bases; J trimming: 10 bases; junction bases outside the gene matches: 12. The length of the CDR3 is 14 residues. CDR3 in amino acids: CASSLGTGRDNYTF. DNA for the CDR3: TGTGCCAGCAGTCTGGGGACAGGAAGAGACAACTACACCTTC.

This clonotype has at least ten counts. This chain connects TRBV11-1 to TRBJ2-7; possibly TRBD1 for D (7 bases). This CDR3 spans 14 amino acids. Germline-derived CDR1 and CDR2 are SGHAT and FQDESV (reference sequence). V gave up 7 bases and J gave up 3 bases, with 16 bases separating them. CDR3 in amino acids: CASTSRGDFYEQYF. CDR3 in DNA: TGTGCCAGCACCTCCAGGGGGGATTTCTACGAGCAGTACTTC.

This clonotype was counted ten times or more. The gene calls are TRBV7-2 and TRBJ2-5; TRBD2 aligns across 11 bases. The CDR3 totals 18 residues. V gave up 1 base and J gave up 5 bases; unmatched junction bases: 12. CDR1 is SGHTA, CDR2 FQGNSA, per germline. Here the CDR3 reads CASSLELSGRALRETQYF. The CDR3 bases are TGTGCCAGCAGCTTAGAGCTTAGCGGGAGGGCCCTGCGGGAGACCCAGTACTTC.

This clonotype has a handful of counts. This chain links TRBV28 with TRBJ1-2, with 8 positions matching TRBD1. The CDR3 spans 15 residues. The V and J ends lost 2 bases and 3 bases, in that order; junction bases with no gene match: 5. Germline-derived CDR1 and CDR2 are MDHEN and SYDVKM. CDR3 in DNA: TGTGCCAGCAGTTTACAGGGGGCGTGGGACTATGGCTACACCTTC. It encodes CASSLQGAWDYGYTF.

Only a few counts were recorded for this clonotype. The CDR3 region is CASSTSGETYNEQFF. DNA of the CDR3: TGTGCCAGCAGCACTAGCGGGGAAACATACAATGAGCAGTTCTTC. The V and J genes are TRBV7-9 and TRBJ2-1, with 10 bases identical to TRBD2. Germline CDR1 is SEHNR and CDR2 is FQNEAQ (reference sequence). This CDR3 contains 15 residues. With 5 bases clipped from V and 4 bases from J, the junction kept 5 bases outside the gene matches.

Ten or more counts support this clonotype. The rearrangement links TRBV6-2 or TRBV6-3 to TRBJ2-7; D remains ambiguous. From germline, CDR1 is MNHEY and CDR2 SVGEGT. The CDR3 sequence is 12 residues long. Trimming shortened V by 4 bases and J by 3 bases, and 7 bases separated the two germline ends. CDR3 nucleotide sequence: TGTGCCAGCAGTTCCATACGCTACGAGCAGTACGTC. Residues: CASSSIRYEQYV.

This clonotype was detected only a few times. This rearrangement joins TRBV10-3 to TRBJ2-7; 8 bases are shared with TRBD1. This CDR3 has 15 amino acids. In germline, CDR1 is ENHRY, CDR2 SYGVKD. V was clipped by 0 bases and J by 0 bases; unmatched bases: 1. The CDR3 protein is CAISESGQGSYEQYF. CDR3 nucleotides: TGTGCCATCAGTGAGTCCGGACAGGGCTCCTACGAGCAGTACTTC.

The chain joins TRBV6-2 or TRBV6-3 to TRBJ2-1; D ambiguous. This CDR3 comprises 11 residues. Trimming pared 3 bases from V and 9 bases from J, leaving 6 bases between. Germline assignment: CDR1 MNHEY and CDR2 SVGEGT. Written as DNA, the CDR3 is TGTGCCAGCAGTTATAAGCTTGAGCAGTTCTTC. This encodes CASSYKLEQFF.

This clonotype was detected only a few times. The V call is TRBV5-4, the J call TRBJ1-4; 8 nucleotides agree with TRBD1. The length of the CDR3 is 15 residues. The V gene's germline CDR1 is SGHNT and CDR2 YYREEE (reference sequence). V lost 2 bases to trimming and J lost 4 bases; unmatched junction nucleotides: 4. The CDR3 reads CASSLRQGSNEKLFF. In DNA, the CDR3 is TGTGCCAGCAGCTTAAGACAGGGGAGTAATGAAAAACTGTTTTTT.

This clonotype was observed at least ten times. The chain uses TRBV7-9 and TRBJ2-7; the D gene is possibly TRBD2 (7 bases). V was shortened by 8 bases and J by 3 bases, with 11 bases between the two germline ends. Germline values: CDR1 SEHNR, CDR2 FQNEAQ (reference sequence). This CDR3 spans 12 amino acids. In DNA form, the CDR3 reads TGTGCCAGCGGGAGGGGGTTCTACGAGCAGTACTTC. Its translation: CASGRGFYEQYF.

This clonotype was seen many times. Germline and junction disagree at one end, which may indicate a read error. The chain joins TRBV7-7 to TRBJ2-2; D is possibly TRBD2 (5 bases). The CDR3 consists of 13 residues. In germline, CDR1 is SSHAT, CDR2 FNYEAQ (reference sequence). CDR3 bases: TGTGCTAGCAGCGGCCTTGCTGGTGGGGAGCTGTTTTTT. Translating it yields CASSGLAGGELFF.

This chain uses TRBV5-4 with TRBJ2-2; D tentatively fits TRBD1 or TRBD2 (5 bases each). Trimming stripped 7 bases from V and 0 bases from J, with 13 bases between. The CDR3 sequence is 15 residues long. The V gene's germline CDR1 is SGHNT and CDR2 YYREEE (reference sequence). CDR3 sequence reads: CASGGEGSNTGELFF. CDR3 bases: TGTGCCAGCGGGGGTGAGGGATCGAACACCGGGGAGCTGTTTTTT.

This clonotype was counted ten times or more. V and J are TRBV7-2 and TRBJ2-1; tentative D call: TRBD2 (5 bases). The CDR3 extends over 14 amino acids. Germline V gene lookup returns CDR1 SGHTA and CDR2 FQGNSA. Trimming left V 3 bases short and J 12 bases short, with 18 bases between. The chain's CDR3 is CASSFLDSEVGQFF. The CDR3 coding sequence is TGTGCCAGCAGCTTTTTAGATTCGGAGGTAGGGCAGTTCTTC.

The chain links TRBV19 to TRBJ1-1; D remains ambiguous. With 3 bases removed from V and 5 bases from J, the gap between germline ends came to 13 bases. CDR3 size: 14 residues. Germline values: CDR1 LNHDA, CDR2 SQIVND (reference sequence). CDR3 sequence reads: CASSIFGMWTEAFF. CDR3 in DNA: TGTGCCAGTAGTATCTTTGGGATGTGGACTGAAGCTTTCTTT.

This clonotype occurred a few times. The chain carries TRBV6-5 and TRBJ2-1; D is ambiguous. The V gene's germline CDR1 is MNHEY and CDR2 SVGAGI. V lost 0 bases, J lost 7 bases, and 4 bases lay in between. The CDR3 is 12 residues long. CDR3 sequence: CASSYSGNEQFF. CDR3 bases: TGTGCCAGCAGTTACTCGGGGAATGAGCAGTTCTTC.

This clonotype was detected a few times. The V gene is TRBV28, the J gene TRBJ2-5; possibly TRBD1 for D (6 bases). Trimming shortened V by 9 bases and J by 3 bases, and 26 bases separated the two germline ends. CDR3 length: 17 residues. CDR1 and CDR2 (germline): MDHEN, SYDVKM. The CDR3 is CASTKGRGPNLKETQYF. CDR3 coding DNA: TGTGCCAGTACTAAGGGCAGGGGCCCTAATCTAAAAGAGACCCAGTACTTC.

Comment on this clonotype: A much bigger clone sits one base away, suggesting this may be a read error. This chain joins TRBV7-2 and TRBJ2-2; 14 bases line up with TRBD2. V lost 10 bases to trimming and J lost 3 bases; unmatched junction nucleotides: 7. Germline V lookup: CDR1 SGHTA, CDR2 FQGNSA. The CDR3 has 16 amino acids. This CDR3 is CANSGTSGSYTGELFF. The CDR3 region has the DNA TGTGCCAACAGTGGGACTAGCGGGAGTTACACCGGGGAGCTGTTTTTT.

In its sample, this clonotype was seen many times. The J gene is TRBJ2-1, the V gene TRBV7-2; D tentatively fits TRBD1 or TRBD2 (6 bases each). V lost 2 bases to trimming and J lost 8 bases, with 16 bases between them. Looked up from germline, CDR1 is SGHTA and CDR2 is FQGNSA. CDR3 size: 15 residues. The CDR3 loop is CASSLWGARGDEQFF. The CDR3 DNA reads as TGTGCCAGCAGCTTATGGGGGGCGCGAGGTGATGAGCAGTTCTTC.

Many counts were recorded for this clonotype. V and J are TRBV7-2 and TRBJ2-5; D unclear. Germline V CDR1 and CDR2: SGHTA, FQGNSA. Trimming stripped 4 bases from V and 5 bases from J, with 8 bases between. CDR3 length: 12 residues. This CDR3 is CASSSSPETQYF. CDR3 sequence (DNA): TGTGCCAGCAGCTCCTCCCCTGAGACCCAGTACTTC.

This clonotype has only a few counts. The V and J genes are TRBV5-1 and TRBJ1-2, with D possibly TRBD1 on 6 matching bases. CDR1 SGHRS and CDR2 YFSETQ come from the germline V gene. The length of the CDR3 is 14 residues. Trimming took 3 bases from V and 6 from J, leaving 15 bases between them. CDR3 in amino acids: CASSSRAGADGYTF. The CDR3 DNA sequence: TGCGCCAGCAGCTCCCGAGCAGGGGCGGATGGCTACACCTTC.

There are many counts of this clonotype. V is TRBV5-1 and J is TRBJ2-7; TRBD1 matches 9 bases. Germline CDR1 and CDR2: SGHRS and YFSETQ. The CDR3 runs 15 residues. With 5 bases clipped from V and 5 bases from J, the junction kept 11 bases outside the gene matches. CDR3: CASRRLGQGVDEQYF. In DNA, the CDR3 is TGCGCCAGCAGACGGCTGGGACAGGGAGTCGACGAGCAGTACTTC.

This chain connects TRBV2 to TRBJ2-2; D is unclear. Germline V gives CDR1 SNHLY, CDR2 FYNNEI. Deletions cut 5 bases from V and 12 bases from J, with 16 bases between. This CDR3 spans 13 amino acids. CDR3 protein: CASSMSDRVQLFF. In DNA, the CDR3 is TGTGCCAGCAGTATGTCAGATCGGGTGCAGCTGTTTTTT.

In this sample, this clonotype turned up many times. J is TRBJ2-7 and V is TRBV6-2 or TRBV6-3, with 13 bases matching TRBD2. The CDR3 is 15 residues long. J was trimmed by 2 bases and V by 7 bases; bases with no gene match: 5. CDR1 is MNHEY, CDR2 SVGEGT, per germline. CDR3 sequence (DNA): TGTGCCAGCAACCAAGGACTAGCGGGAGCCTACGAGCAGTACGTC. It codes for CASNQGLAGAYEQYV.

The chain links TRBV2 to TRBJ2-2; D is possibly TRBD2 (5 bases). Trimming removed 8 bases at V and 2 bases at J, with 9 bases between. The CDR3 extends over 13 amino acids. Germline V gene sequence: CDR1 SNHLY, CDR2 FYNNEI. The CDR3 nucleotides read TGTGCCAGCCGGACTGATAACACCGGGGAGCTGTTTTTT. Its translation is CASRTDNTGELFF.

This clonotype was detected ten times or more. The rearrangement uses TRBV29-1 and TRBJ2-1; 7 bases map to TRBD2. The length of the CDR3 is 14 residues. In germline, CDR1 is SQVTM, CDR2 ANQGSEA. V lost 6 bases to trimming and J lost 5 bases; unmatched junction nucleotides: 10. The DNA for the CDR3 is TGCAGCGTAGGACCGGGACTAATCGACAATGAGCAGTTCTTC. Its translation is CSVGPGLIDNEQFF.

This clonotype was counted a few times. The J gene is TRBJ2-2, the V gene TRBV5-4; 10 bases fit TRBD2. Losses at the gene ends were 3 bases for V and 4 bases for J; bases not matched to a gene: 3. Germline CDR1 reads SGHNT; CDR2 reads YYREEE (reference sequence). The CDR3 has 15 residues. The CDR3 reads CASSSAGGVTGELFF. The CDR3 coding sequence is TGTGCCAGCAGCTCAGCGGGAGGGGTCACCGGGGAGCTGTTTTTT. Based on the CDR3 plus reference TRBV5-4 and TRBJ2-2, the full variable domain is ETGVTQSPTHLIKTRGQQVTLRCSSQSGHNTVSWYQQALGQGPQFIFQYYREEENGRGNFPPRFSGLQFPNYSSELNVNALELDDSALYLCASSSAGGVTGELFFGEGSRLTVL.

This clonotype was detected ten times or more. The chain carries TRBV7-9 and TRBJ2-7; D may be TRBD2 (6 bases). CDR1 is SEHNR and CDR2 is FQNEAQ in the germline V gene (reference sequence). V was shortened by 4 bases and J by 3 bases, with 16 bases between the two germline ends. The CDR3 totals 15 residues. CDR3 loop: CASSSPRTRGYEQYV. The CDR3 DNA follows: TGTGCCAGCAGCTCCCCCCGAACGCGGGGCTACGAGCAGTACGTC.